This TCR beta chain was found in a study of control samples from healthy donors and cancer patients. TCRdb's copy holds only in-frame clones and misses some; the assay was immunoSEQ multiplex PCR. The sample carries under 200,000 clones, roughly 95% recorded once. The clonotype was recovered from a woman younger than 45 in good health. The sequencing sample was made of blood.

The CDR3 nucleotides read TGTGCCACCGGACAGGGCCATGCAACTAATGAAAAACTGTTTTTT. Translation gives CATGQGHATNEKLFF. V is TRBV15 and J is TRBJ1-4; TRBD1 aligns across 8 bases. This CDR3 has 15 amino acids. Germline V CDR1 and CDR2: LNHNV, YYDKDF (reference sequence). Losses at the gene ends were 8 bases for V and 0 bases for J; bases not matched to a gene: 5.